This record covers a single T cell receptor (beta chain). Its antigen remains unidentified. Each CDR3 protein gets one entry after TCRdb re-called the 5' RACE reads with MiXCR. The sample shows 1.5 million to 2 million distinct CDR3 sequences, about 31% of them seen only once. The sample belongs to a study of identical twins. Whole-study results and caveats: While abundant cord blood beta clonotypes carried fewer insertions, memory repertoires showed no such pattern. Zero-insertion analyses were open to partial confounding by invariant MAIT and iNKT cells.

Sequenced material: cord blood. This sequence was found in a newborn girl in good health.

CDR3 bases: TGTGCCAGCAGACCCTTACGGACTTATGATGAAAAACTGTTTTTT. This gives the protein CASRPLRTYDEKLFF. The chain has TRBV28 and TRBJ1-4; D unresolved. Trimming left V 6 bases short and J 6 bases short, with 17 bases between. The CDR3 length is 15 residues. Germline assignment: CDR1 MDHEN and CDR2 SYDVKM.